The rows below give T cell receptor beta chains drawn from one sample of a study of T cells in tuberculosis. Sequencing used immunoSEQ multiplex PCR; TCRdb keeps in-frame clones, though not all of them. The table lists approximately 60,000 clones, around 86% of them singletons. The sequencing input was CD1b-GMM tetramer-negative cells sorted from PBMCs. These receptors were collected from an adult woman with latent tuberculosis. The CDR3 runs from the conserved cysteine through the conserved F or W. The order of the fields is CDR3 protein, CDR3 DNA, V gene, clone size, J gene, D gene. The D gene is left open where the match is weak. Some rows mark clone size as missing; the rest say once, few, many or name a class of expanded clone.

CASSSRQSRNEKLFF,TGTGCCAGCAGTTCCCGACAGTCTCGGAATGAAAAACTGTTTTTT,TRBV6-1,few,TRBJ1-4,NA
CASSEREKREVWGTQYF,TGTGCCAGCAGTGAAAGGGAGAAGCGGGAGGTATGGGGGACCCAGTACTTC,TRBV25-1,NA,TRBJ2-5,TRBD2
CASSRQRVNTGELFF,TGTGCCAGTAGTAGGCAGCGGGTGAACACCGGGGAGCTGTTTTTT,TRBV19,NA,TRBJ2-2,NA
CASSLNSGGPNEQFF,TGTGCCAGCAGCTTAAACAGCGGGGGTCCCAATGAGCAGTTCTTC,TRBV7-8,NA,TRBJ2-1,TRBD2
CASSGQGVNQPQHF,TGTGCCAGCAGCGGGCAGGGGGTGAATCAGCCCCAGCATTTT,TRBV28,NA,TRBJ1-5,TRBD1
CASSQGGVGHSPLHF,TGTGCCAGCAGCCAAGGGGGGGTGGGGCATTCACCCCTCCACTTT,TRBV4-2,NA,TRBJ1-6,NA
CASSVSQQAYEQYF,TGTGCCAGCAGCGTTTCGCAACAGGCCTACGAGCAGTACTTC,TRBV9,NA,TRBJ2-7,NA
CASRRGGLAERYEQYF,TGCGCCAGCAGGCGAGGGGGACTAGCGGAACGCTACGAGCAGTACTTC,TRBV5-1,NA,TRBJ2-7,TRBD2
CASRRLAGAGSNTGELFF,TGTGCCAGCAGGCGACTAGCGGGAGCCGGTTCGAACACCGGGGAGCTGTTTTTT,TRBV7-9,NA,TRBJ2-2,TRBD2
CASSLLAGTGELFF,TGTGCCAGCTCCCTCCTGGCGGGGACCGGGGAGCTGTTTTTT,TRBV19,NA,TRBJ2-2,NA
CASSSTLEQFF,TGTGCCAGCAGCTCTACCCTAGAGCAGTTCTTC,TRBV11-2,NA,TRBJ2-1,NA
CASSVRNLRGGYGYTF,TGTGCCAGCAGCGTACGAAACCTTCGGGGGGGTTATGGCTACACCTTC,TRBV13,NA,TRBJ1-2,NA
CASSLGQGNTGELFF,TGTGCCAGCAGCCTTGGACAGGGCAACACCGGGGAGCTGTTTTTT,TRBV7-9,NA,TRBJ2-2,TRBD1
CASRDGLSSAEQFF,TGTGCCAGCAGGGACGGACTTTCCAGCGCCGAGCAGTTCTTC,TRBV28,NA,TRBJ2-1,NA
CASGLAASGGNTGELFF,TGTGCTAGTGGTTTGGCCGCTAGCGGAGGGAACACCGGGGAGCTGTTTTTT,TRBV12-5,once,TRBJ2-2,TRBD2
CASSFAGGHSGANVLTF,TGTGCCAGCAGCTTCGCGGGGGGGCACTCTGGGGCCAACGTCCTGACTTTC,TRBV13,once,TRBJ2-6,TRBD2
CASSHFTGLAGELFF,TGTGCCAGCAGCCACTTCACAGGGTTGGCCGGGGAGCTGTTTTTT,TRBV28,once,TRBJ2-2,NA
CASSLDGGGDTEAFF,TGTGCCAGCAGCTTAGATGGAGGGGGGGACACTGAAGCTTTCTTT,TRBV7-8,NA,TRBJ1-1,NA
CASSQTGDTEAFF,TGTGCCAGCTCACAGACGGGGGACACTGAAGCTTTCTTT,TRBV28,NA,TRBJ1-1,NA
CASSPLTGNDEQFF,TGTGCCAGCAGTCCATTAACAGGGAACGATGAGCAGTTCTTC,TRBV28,NA,TRBJ2-1,NA
CATRSGGLNTGELFF,TGTGCCACCCGGTCCGGGGGGTTAAACACCGGGGAGCTGTTTTTT,TRBV28,NA,TRBJ2-2,TRBD2
CASSDPGQRYEQYF,TGTGCCAGCAGTGACCCGGGACAGCGGTACGAGCAGTACTTC,TRBV2,NA,TRBJ2-7,TRBD1
CASSHRQGGKNTEAFF,TGTGCCAGCTCACATAGACAGGGAGGTAAGAACACTGAAGCTTTCTTT,TRBV18,NA,TRBJ1-1,TRBD1
CASSQDLPGETQYF,TGTGCCAGCAGCCAAGATCTACCAGGGGAGACCCAGTACTTC,TRBV14,NA,TRBJ2-5,NA
CASSIRAFGGSGQPQHF,TGTGCCAGTAGTATCCGGGCTTTTGGGGGCTCAGGACAGCCCCAGCATTTT,TRBV19,NA,TRBJ1-5,NA
CASSLRQGGSGANVLTF,TGTGCCAGCAGCTTAAGACAGGGGGGGTCTGGGGCCAACGTCCTGACTTTC,TRBV7-8,NA,TRBJ2-6,TRBD1
CASSVGSWDRGRREQYF,TGCGCCAGCAGCGTGGGTTCATGGGACAGGGGGCGCCGGGAGCAGTACTTC,TRBV5-1,NA,TRBJ2-7,TRBD1
CSVRTGGSSEAFF,TGCAGCGTTCGAACAGGGGGAAGCTCTGAAGCTTTCTTT,TRBV29-1,NA,TRBJ1-1,TRBD1
CASSPRAGATGELFF,TGTGCCAGCAGCCCCCGGGCAGGGGCCACCGGGGAGCTGTTTTTT,TRBV5-4,NA,TRBJ2-2,NA
CASSLAGASEQYF,TGTGCCAGCAGCTTAGCGGGGGCAAGTGAGCAGTACTTC,TRBV7-2,NA,TRBJ2-5,NA
CASSGQTNTEAFF,TGTGCCAGCAGCGGACAGACGAACACTGAAGCTTTCTTT,TRBV2,NA,TRBJ1-1,NA
CASSYSYRQGGYEQYF,TGTGCCAGCAGTTACTCGTATCGCCAGGGAGGCTACGAGCAGTACTTC,TRBV6-5,NA,TRBJ2-7,NA
CASSVAGETEAFF,TGTGCCAGCAGCGTAGCCGGGGAAACTGAAGCTTTCTTT,TRBV9,NA,TRBJ1-1,NA
CASTYTGGEAFF,TGTGCCAGCACCTATACAGGGGGTGAAGCTTTCTTT,TRBV6-6,few,TRBJ1-1,TRBD1
CASSEEGTGIWYGYTF,TGTGCCAGCAGTGAAGAAGGGACAGGGATCTGGTATGGCTACACCTTC,TRBV6-1,NA,TRBJ1-2,TRBD1
CASSLLVAANTEAFF,TGTGCCAGCAGCTTGCTAGTTGCCGCGAACACTGAAGCTTTCTTT,TRBV11-2,NA,TRBJ1-1,NA
CASYRVSYEQYF,TGTGCCAGCTACAGGGTCAGCTACGAGCAGTACTTC,TRBV28,NA,TRBJ2-7,NA
CASSLRSGPGELFF,TGCGCCAGCAGCTTGCGTAGCGGGCCCGGGGAGCTGTTTTTT,TRBV5-1,NA,TRBJ2-2,TRBD2
CASSLKTGGGSPLHF,TGTGCCAGCAGTTTGAAGACAGGGGGAGGTTCACCCCTCCACTTT,TRBV27,NA,TRBJ1-6,TRBD1
CASSFRGRGSTDTQYF,TGTGCCAGCAGTTTCAGGGGGAGAGGGAGCACAGATACGCAGTATTTT,TRBV28,once,TRBJ2-3,TRBD1
CASSVRAGAKNIQYF,TGTGCCAGCAGCGTAAGAGCGGGAGCCAAAAACATTCAGTACTTC,TRBV9,few,TRBJ2-4,NA
CASRLAGTDTQYF,TGTGCCAGCCGACTAGCGGGCACGGATACGCAGTATTTT,TRBV14,medium-sized,TRBJ2-3,TRBD2
CASSSRQASTDTQYF,TGTGCCAGCAGCTCAAGACAGGCTAGCACAGATACGCAGTATTTT,TRBV11-2,NA,TRBJ2-3,NA
CASSPRSGTYEQYF,TGCGCCAGCAGCCCTCGTAGCGGGACCTACGAGCAGTACTTC,TRBV5-1,NA,TRBJ2-7,TRBD2
CSASRRNLNTEAFF,TGCAGCGCCTCCCGGAGGAACCTGAACACTGAAGCTTTCTTT,TRBV29-1,NA,TRBJ1-1,NA
CASSFYSSETQYF,TGTGCCAGCAGCTTTTATTCCTCAGAGACCCAGTACTTC,TRBV7-3,NA,TRBJ2-5,NA
CAWSDLTGNQPQHF,TGTGCCTGGAGTGACTTGACGGGGAATCAGCCCCAGCATTTT,TRBV30,NA,TRBJ1-5,NA
CASSMEGGHTQYF,TGTGCCAGCAGTATGGAGGGCGGACATACGCAGTATTTT,TRBV6-4,NA,TRBJ2-3,NA
CASRPGGQTNTEAFF,TGTGCCAGCAGGCCCGGGGGGCAGACAAACACTGAAGCTTTCTTT,TRBV28,NA,TRBJ1-1,NA
CASSFPRQYNEQFF,TGTGCCAGCAGCTTCCCGAGACAATACAATGAGCAGTTCTTC,TRBV11-3,NA,TRBJ2-1,NA
CASSPGTGGNQPQHF,TGTGCCAGCAGCCCAGGGACAGGGGGCAATCAGCCCCAGCATTTT,TRBV28,NA,TRBJ1-5,TRBD1